This TCR beta chain was captured by sequencing in a study of blood T cells in healthy people across ages. The CDR3 loop spans 14 amino acids. Germline lookup yields CDR1 ENHRY and CDR2 SYGVKD. V shed 4 bases and J 11 bases; nucleotides not matched to a gene: 10. Study-wide results and caveats: Long-lived donors carried more naive CD4+ cells and greater diversity than aged donors. The diversity estimates, figures obtained from one million T cells, were considered underestimates.

The use of a sample-barcoded 5' primer and a J-beta primer mix characterized a second PCR of 7 to 11 cycles. MiXCR was run by TCRdb on the 5' RACE reads, yielding one entry per CDR3 protein. The repertoire holds about 670,000 distinct CDR3 sequences, with approximately 52% as singletons. Worth noting for this clonotype: Its matching antigen is unknown.

The V and J genes are TRBV10-3 and TRBJ2-1; TRBD2 agrees at 8 bases. This receptor was obtained from a woman at least 80 years old in good health. Sample: blood. The DNA of the CDR3 is TGTGCCATCAGTGGTCGTGAGGGACTAGATCAGCAGTTCTTC. Its protein product is CAISGREGLDQQFF.